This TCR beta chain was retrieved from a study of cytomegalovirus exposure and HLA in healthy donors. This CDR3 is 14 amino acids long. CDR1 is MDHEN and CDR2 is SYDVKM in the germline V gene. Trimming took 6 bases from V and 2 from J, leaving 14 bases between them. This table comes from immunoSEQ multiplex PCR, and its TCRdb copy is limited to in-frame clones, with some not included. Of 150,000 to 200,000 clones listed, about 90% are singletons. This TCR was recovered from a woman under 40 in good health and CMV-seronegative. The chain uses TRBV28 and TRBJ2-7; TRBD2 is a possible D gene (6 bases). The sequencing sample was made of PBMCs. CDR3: CASRDSGDPYEQYF. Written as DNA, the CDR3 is TGTGCCAGCAGAGATAGCGGAGATCCCTACGAGCAGTACTTC.